These 26 T cell receptor beta chains came from one sample sequenced in a study of T cell changes during pregnancy in multiple sclerosis. Profiling relied on immunoSEQ multiplex PCR, and the TCRdb table lists in-frame clones only, not all of them. Altogether approximately 100,000 clones are present, approximately 90% being singletons, with the ten largest covering around 3.5%. Sequencing was performed on peripheral blood, taken after pregnancy. These receptors were collected from a female donor with multiple sclerosis, enrolled in a pregnancy study.

The chain is built from TRBV19 and TRBJ1-6; TRBD1 matches at 7 bases. V was clipped by 9 bases and J by 8 bases; unmatched bases: 7. The CDR3 length is 13 residues. From germline, CDR1 is LNHDA and CDR2 SQIVND (reference sequence). CDR3 DNA: TGTGCCAGCAAGGGGGCTGGTCATTCACCCCTCCACTTT. Translated, it gives CASKGAGHSPLHF. Drawing the rest from reference TRBV19 and TRBJ1-6, the complete variable domain is DGGITQSPKYLFRKEGQNVTLSCEQNLNHDAMYWYRQDPGQGLRLIYYSQIVNDFQKGDIAEGYSVSREKKESFPLTVTSAQKNPTAFYLCASKGAGHSPLHFGNGTRLTVT.

The V gene is TRBV5-6, the J gene TRBJ1-4, with 10 bases aligning to TRBD1. The CDR3 length is 17 residues. Germline V gene data show CDR1 as SGHDT and CDR2 as YYEEEE. Trimming at V came to 4 bases and at J to 6 bases, leaving 12 bases not matched to a gene. The CDR3 spells CASSPPPRTGGYEKLFF. DNA for the CDR3: TGTGCCAGCAGCCCGCCCCCCCGGACAGGGGGTTATGAAAAACTGTTTTTT.

The rearrangement links TRBV4-2 to TRBJ2-3, with 13 bases that match TRBD2. V lost 0 bases, J lost 2 bases, and 2 bases stayed unmatched. The CDR3 is made up of 17 amino acids. The germline CDR1 and CDR2 sequences are LGHNA and YNFKEQ. In DNA, the CDR3 is TGTGCCAGCAGCCAAGAGACTAGCGGGGGGACCACAGATACGCAGTATTTT. Encoded protein: CASSQETSGGTTDTQYF.

The rearrangement joins TRBV7-3 to TRBJ1-4; TRBD1 aligns across 8 bases. From germline, CDR1 is SGHTA and CDR2 FQGTGA. V was pared by 5 bases and J by 2 bases, with 4 bases of the junction left unmatched. The CDR3 length is 15 residues. The CDR3 here is CASSLTGGTNEKLFF. DNA for the CDR3: TGTGCCAGCAGCCTCACAGGGGGTACTAATGAAAAACTGTTTTTT. Drawing the rest from reference TRBV7-3 and TRBJ1-4, the complete variable domain is GAGVSQTPSNKVTEKGKYVELRCDPISGHTALYWYRQSLGQGPEFLIYFQGTGAADDSGLPNDRFFAVRPEGSVSTLKIQRTERGDSAVYLCASSLTGGTNEKLFFGSGTQLSVL.

The chain recombines TRBV25-1 with TRBJ2-5, with TRBD1 as a possible D gene (6 bases). Germline loops: CDR1 MGHDK, CDR2 SYGVNS. This CDR3 spans 16 amino acids. Trimming shortened V by 1 base and J by 2 bases, and 14 bases separated the two germline ends. As DNA, the CDR3 is TGTGCCAGCAGTGAATCAGCGACAGGCCCGCAAGAGACCCAGTACTTC. It is translated as CASSESATGPQETQYF.

The chain has TRBV5-1 and TRBJ2-7; the D is unclear. The CDR3 length is 15 residues. V lost 0 bases to trimming and J lost 1 base, with 11 bases between them. CDR1 and CDR2 (germline): SGHRS, YFSETQ. For the CDR3, the DNA is TGCGCCAGCAGCTTGGCCTTGACTCGATCCTACGAGCAGTACTTC. Translating gives CASSLALTRSYEQYF.

The chain couples TRBV12-5 to TRBJ2-5; possibly TRBD2 for D (6 bases). Trimming took off 6 bases at V and 5 bases at J, with 13 bases between the two ends. CDR3 length: 13 amino acids. CDR1 is LGHNT and CDR2 is FRNRAP in the germline V gene. CDR3 nucleotides: TGTGCTAGTGGGCCGGGACTTTCGGAGACCCAGTACTTC. Amino acids: CASGPGLSETQYF.

This clone was seen only once. The chain recombines TRBV5-1 with TRBJ1-2, with 9 bases matching TRBD1. Germline V lookup: CDR1 SGHRS, CDR2 YFSETQ. The J segment lost 0 bases and the V segment lost 0 bases, leaving 9 bases of the junction unmatched. The CDR3 covers 18 residues. CDR3 DNA sequence: TGCGCCAGCAGCTTGGCGCCGACAGGGGGGACTACTAACTATGGCTACACCTTC. Protein: CASSLAPTGGTTNYGYTF.

This chain uses TRBV29-1 with TRBJ2-7; D is unresolved. Germline V gene data show CDR1 as SQVTM and CDR2 as ANQGSEA. CDR3 size: 13 residues. V gave up 3 bases and J gave up 3 bases, with 12 bases separating them. CDR3 in amino acids: CSVEPVGGYEQYF. Written as DNA, the CDR3 is TGCAGCGTTGAGCCGGTCGGTGGCTACGAGCAGTACTTC.

The chain is built from TRBV27 and TRBJ1-1, with 7 bases lining up with TRBD1. Germline CDR1 and CDR2: MNHEY and SMNVEV (reference sequence). This CDR3 comprises 15 residues. Trimming removed 4 bases from V and 0 bases from J; junction bases left unmatched: 5. The CDR3 spells CASSSRTGLNTEAFF. The CDR3 DNA sequence: TGTGCCAGCAGTTCACGGACAGGACTGAACACTGAAGCTTTCTTT.

The chain combines TRBV5-1 with TRBJ1-1; TRBD1 might be the D (6 bases). The CDR3 has 13 amino acids. Germline V gene sequence: CDR1 SGHRS, CDR2 YFSETQ. Trimming removed 1 base at V and 11 bases at J, with 15 bases between. CDR3: CASSLKTGNLAFF. CDR3 nucleotides: TGCGCCAGCAGCTTGAAGACAGGTAATTTGGCTTTCTTT.

The chain recombines TRBV9 with TRBJ1-5, with D unclear. Germline CDR1 SGDLS, CDR2 YYNGEE. The V end lost 2 bases, the J end lost 7 bases, and 19 bases lay between the germline ends. This CDR3 is built from 16 residues. The CDR3 here is CASSVPHFEEFQPQHF. CDR3 nucleotides: TGTGCCAGCAGCGTCCCCCATTTTGAGGAATTCCAGCCCCAGCATTTT.

This clone was found a few times. The genes are TRBV29-1 and TRBJ2-1; the D is unclear. This CDR3 region has 10 residues. V lost 5 bases, J lost 8 bases, and 7 bases lay in between. The germline gives CDR1 SQVTM, CDR2 ANQGSEA. For the CDR3, the DNA is TGCAGCGTTTTCCCCGATGAGCAGTTCTTC. The encoded protein is CSVFPDEQFF.

This rearrangement joins TRBV4-1 to TRBJ1-3, with 7 bases fitting TRBD1. Germline CDR1 and CDR2: MGHRA and YSYEKL. This CDR3 is 19 amino acids long. V shed 0 bases, J shed 0 bases, and the junction held 11 bases outside the gene matches. For the CDR3, the DNA is TGCGCCAGCAGCCAAGATCGGACAGGCCGGGTCTTCTCTGGAAACACCATATATTTT. Its translation: CASSQDRTGRVFSGNTIYF.

The chain is built from TRBV2 and TRBJ2-6; 8 bases are shared with TRBD2. The germline CDR1 and CDR2 sequences are SNHLY and FYNNEI. CDR3 size: 15 residues. The V and J ends lost 6 bases and 0 bases, in that order; junction bases with no gene match: 1. The CDR3 coding sequence is TGTGCCAGCAGGCTAGCGGGCTCTGGGGCCAACGTCCTGACTTTC. It translates to CASRLAGSGANVLTF.

CDR3: CASSSTPIDRGQGNTIYF. Here the CDR3 DNA reads TGTGCCAGCAGCTCTACACCGATTGACAGGGGGCAAGGAAACACCATATATTTT. The V call is TRBV9, the J call TRBJ1-3; 10 positions agree with TRBD1. Trimming took 4 bases from V and 4 from J; bases not matched to a gene: 14. Germline CDR1 is SGDLS and CDR2 is YYNGEE. The CDR3 extends over 18 amino acids.

This clone has only one observation. The gene calls are TRBV7-9 and TRBJ2-7, with TRBD1 identical over 8 bases. The CDR3 consists of 15 residues. The germline V gene has CDR1 SEHNR and CDR2 FQNEAQ (reference sequence). The V gene end was trimmed by 5 bases and the J gene end by 4 bases; junction bases not matched to a gene: 10. The CDR3 region is CASSPTGQGAYEQYF. CDR3 coding DNA: TGTGCCAGCAGCCCCACAGGTCAGGGGGCATACGAGCAGTACTTC. The entire variable domain, with the rest obtained from reference TRBV7-9 and TRBJ2-7, is as follows: DTGVSQNPRHKITKRGQNVTFRCDPISEHNRLYWYRQTLGQGPEFLTYFQNEAQLEKSRLLSDRFSAERPKGSFSTLEIQRTEQGDSAMYLCASSPTGQGAYEQYFGPGTRLTVT.

This clone was counted a single time. The chain links TRBV5-1 to TRBJ2-6, with 8 bases identical to TRBD1. The trim removed 7 bases at V and 0 bases at J, leaving 12 bases unmatched. The CDR3 covers 18 residues. Germline V gives CDR1 SGHRS, CDR2 YFSETQ. CDR3 sequence (DNA): TGCGCCAGCTCTCCTGGCAGGGGGCCCCCCTCTGGGGCCAACGTCCTGACTTTC. Encoded protein: CASSPGRGPPSGANVLTF.

This clone came up a few times. J is TRBJ1-5 and V is TRBV2, with a tentative D call TRBD1 (6 bases). CDR3 length equals 14 residues. The V and J ends lost 11 bases and 6 bases respectively, with 20 bases between them. Germline CDR1 and CDR2: SNHLY and FYNNEI. For the CDR3, the DNA is TGTGCCGCCCGAAACCAACAGGGTGGTCAGCCCCAGCATTTT. Translating it yields CAARNQQGGQPQHF.

V is TRBV6-1 and J is TRBJ1-5; 8 bases fit TRBD1. In germline, CDR1 is MNHNS, CDR2 SASEGT. The junction had 6 bases not matched to a gene; V was cut back by 3 bases and J by 2 bases. This CDR3 is built from 16 residues. CDR3: CASSDRQGMGNQPQHF. The CDR3 DNA sequence: TGTGCCAGCAGTGACAGACAGGGGATGGGCAATCAGCCCCAGCATTTT.

The CDR3 bases are TGTGCTAGTGGTTTGGTAGGGACACCAAATGAAAAACTGTTTTTT. It codes for CASGLVGTPNEKLFF. The genes are TRBV12-5 and TRBJ1-4, with a possible D match to TRBD1 (6 bases). The CDR3 extends over 15 amino acids. The germline CDR1 and CDR2 sequences are LGHNT and FRNRAP. V gave up 0 bases and J gave up 5 bases, with 10 bases separating them.

This clone was seen only once. The chain couples TRBV7-9 to TRBJ2-1; TRBD1 might be the D (5 bases). V lost 0 bases, J lost 5 bases, and 5 bases lay in between. The CDR3 runs to 13 residues. Germline V gives CDR1 SEHNR, CDR2 FQNEAQ (reference sequence). The CDR3 DNA reads TGTGCCAGCAGCTTAGCGGGGCACAATGAGCAGTTCTTC. Translation gives CASSLAGHNEQFF.

This clone was recorded once. This rearrangement joins TRBV6-5 to TRBJ2-5, with 8 positions matching TRBD1. The CDR3 totals 15 residues. Per germline, CDR1 MNHEY and CDR2 SVGAGI. J was trimmed by 1 base and V by 5 bases; bases with no gene match: 6. CDR3 bases: TGTGCCAGCAGTAATACGACAGGGGTCCAAGAGACCCAGTACTTC. Translating it yields CASSNTTGVQETQYF.

The genes are TRBV27 and TRBJ2-5; 9 nucleotides line up with TRBD1. This CDR3 is 18 amino acids long. Trimming at V came to 5 bases and at J to 3 bases, leaving 16 bases not matched to a gene. Germline assignment: CDR1 MNHEY and CDR2 SMNVEV (reference sequence). This chain's CDR3 is CASSTYTGQGGQEETQYF. The CDR3 DNA is TGTGCCAGCAGTACCTATACGGGACAGGGTGGGCAGGAAGAGACCCAGTACTTC.

This clone was detected a few times. CDR3 sequence (DNA): TGTGCCAGCAGTGACCTTGGACAGGGCGTACCTGAAGCTTTCTTT. It codes for CASSDLGQGVPEAFF. V gene TRBV2 combines with J gene TRBJ1-1; 8 bases map to TRBD1. Trimming removed 3 bases from V and 6 bases from J; junction bases left unmatched: 9. The CDR3 contains 15 residues. Germline V CDR1 and CDR2: SNHLY, FYNNEI.

The chain joins TRBV5-1 to TRBJ2-3; weak D call: TRBD2 (5 bases). This CDR3 has 14 amino acids. CDR1 is SGHRS, CDR2 YFSETQ, per germline. Trimming took off 5 bases at V and 0 bases at J, with 10 bases between the two ends. CDR3 protein: CASSYGKSTDTQYF. The CDR3 nucleotides read TGCGCCAGCAGTTACGGGAAAAGCACAGATACGCAGTATTTT.